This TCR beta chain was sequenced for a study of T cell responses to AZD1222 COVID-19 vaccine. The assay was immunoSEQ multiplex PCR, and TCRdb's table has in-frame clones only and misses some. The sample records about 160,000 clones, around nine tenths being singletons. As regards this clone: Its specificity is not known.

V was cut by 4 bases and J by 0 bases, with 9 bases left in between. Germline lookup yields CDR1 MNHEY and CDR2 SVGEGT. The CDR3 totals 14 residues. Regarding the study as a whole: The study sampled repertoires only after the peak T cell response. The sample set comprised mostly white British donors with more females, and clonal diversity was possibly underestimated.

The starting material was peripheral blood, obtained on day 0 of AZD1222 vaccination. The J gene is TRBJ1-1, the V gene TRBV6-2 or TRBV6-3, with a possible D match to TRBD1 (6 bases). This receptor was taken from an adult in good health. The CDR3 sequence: CASSFGGMNTEAFF. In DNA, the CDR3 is TGTGCCAGCAGTTTCGGGGGCATGAACACTGAAGCTTTCTTT.